This TCR beta chain was obtained from a study of beta chain features in type 1 diabetes. Overall study: Across all samples, roughly 100,000,000 sorted cells were examined. Study conclusions and caveats: A moderate, significant TCRB CDR3 shortening appeared in type 1 diabetes across four CD4+ subsets. TCRB rearrangement may or may not be influenced by HLA type; here this remained unresolved. More deletions and fewer insertions at VDJ junctions were found in patients with type 1 diabetes.

Expressed TCRB transcripts were sequenced because the isolated RNA had all been reverse transcribed beforehand. Assay: immunoSEQ multiplex PCR; the TCRdb copy retains only in-frame clones and omits some. The sample has 550,000 to 850,000 clones, 13% seen once. Of note for this clone: The antigen remains unidentified.

This CDR3 contains 13 residues. The J segment lost 9 bases and the V segment lost 8 bases, leaving 7 bases of the junction unmatched. Looked up from germline, CDR1 is MDHEN and CDR2 is SYDVKM. This rearrangement joins TRBV28 to TRBJ1-6; the match to TRBD1 covers 7 bases. The TCR was taken from a man aged 18 to 30 with type 1 diabetes. Sequences were obtained from naive CD4+ T cells from blood. The CDR3 is CASCQGGPSPLHF. DNA for the CDR3: TGTGCCAGCTGCCAGGGGGGACCTTCACCCCTCCACTTT.